Presented here are 10 T cell receptor beta chains from one specimen sequenced in a study of T-cell reconstitution after alpha-beta-depleted transplantation in children. Unique molecular identifiers were incorporated into the prepared TCRbeta library. TCRdb passed the PCR reads through MiXCR, listing each CDR3 protein once. This sample has just over 350,000 distinct CDR3 sequences, with 13% found just once. The sequences come from PBMCs, collected from the stem cell graft. The source is a human donor who donated a stem cell graft to a child with Fanconi anemia.

This chain joins TRBV20-1 and TRBJ2-1; D is unresolved. Germline V gene lookup returns CDR1 DFQATT and CDR2 SNEGSKA (reference sequence). CDR3 length equals 18 residues. Trimming cost V 0 bases and J 0 bases, with 18 bases left between them. The CDR3 here is CSARDAGQRSTSYNEQFF. CDR3 sequence (DNA): TGCAGTGCTAGAGATGCAGGCCAGCGTTCGACCTCCTACAATGAGCAGTTCTTC.

This clonotype occurred a few times. This chain links TRBV18 with TRBJ1-2; 8 positions match TRBD1. V gave up 2 bases and J gave up 4 bases; unmatched junction bases: 9. Germline CDR1 is KGHSH and CDR2 is LQKENI. The CDR3 loop spans 16 amino acids. In DNA, the CDR3 is TGTGCCAGCTCACCAGGGTCCCCGGGACAGGTCTATGGCTACACCTTC. Amino acids: CASSPGSPGQVYGYTF.

V is TRBV18 and J is TRBJ2-1; 7 bases are shared with TRBD2. The germline gives CDR1 KGHSH, CDR2 LQKENI. The CDR3 totals 13 residues. Germline trimming cut 6 bases from V and 12 bases from J; bases unmatched to any gene: 11. Written as DNA, the CDR3 is TGTGCCAGCTCTCCGGGCAGCGGGGTATGGCAGTTCTTC. It codes for CASSPGSGVWQFF.

This rearrangement joins TRBV5-1 to TRBJ2-5; a weak D match, TRBD2 (6 bases). The V gene lost 2 bases and the J gene lost 3 bases, with 8 bases spanning the gap. This CDR3 has 13 residues. Germline V gene lookup returns CDR1 SGHRS and CDR2 YFSETQ. CDR3 bases: TGCGCCAGCAGCTTTACGGGGGAAGAGACCCAGTACTTC. This sequence encodes CASSFTGEETQYF.

The chain combines TRBV6-5 with TRBJ2-7; 7 positions agree with TRBD2. The CDR3 spans 14 residues. V lost 2 bases to trimming and J lost 3 bases; unmatched junction nucleotides: 4. The germline CDR1 and CDR2 sequences are MNHEY and SVGAGI. Here the CDR3 DNA reads TGTGCCAGCAGTTACGGGAGGGGAGGCTACGAGCAGTACTTC. Its translation is CASSYGRGGYEQYF.

The chain carries TRBV4-1 and TRBJ2-1, with D possibly called TRBD1 or TRBD2 (5 bases each). The CDR3 totals 13 residues. Trimming removed 2 bases at V and 7 bases at J, with 9 bases between. Germline-derived CDR1 and CDR2 are MGHRA and YSYEKL. The CDR3: CASSQWDLNEQFF. The CDR3 region has the DNA TGCGCCAGCAGCCAATGGGACCTTAATGAGCAGTTCTTC.

This clonotype was seen a handful of times. V is TRBV7-9 and J is TRBJ1-1; perhaps TRBD1 as D (5 bases). The germline gives CDR1 SEHNR, CDR2 FQNEAQ (reference sequence). The CDR3 loop spans 14 amino acids. The germline V and J ends were trimmed by 1 base and 10 bases, with 16 bases remaining between them. For the CDR3, the DNA is TGTGCCAGCAGCTTAGGTCTAGGGGAGGCTGCAGCTTTCTTT. Translation gives CASSLGLGEAAAFF.

The sample holds a few counts of this clonotype. The chain uses TRBV11-2 and TRBJ1-1; TRBD1 matches 7 bases. CDR1 and CDR2 from the germline V gene are SGHAT and FQNNGV. This CDR3 spans 15 amino acids. V shed 4 bases and J 1 base; nucleotides not matched to a gene: 6. The CDR3, as DNA: TGTGCCAGCAGCTACAGGGGACTCCGGAACACTGAAGCTTTCTTT. This translates into CASSYRGLRNTEAFF.

This clonotype appeared a few times. The V gene is TRBV2, the J gene TRBJ2-2; possibly TRBD2 for D (7 bases). Germline CDR1 SNHLY, CDR2 FYNNEI. The V and J ends lost 8 bases and 0 bases respectively, with 10 bases between them. The CDR3 spans 14 residues. The CDR3 loop is CASGRGANTGELFF. The CDR3 DNA reads TGTGCCAGCGGGAGGGGGGCGAACACCGGGGAGCTGTTTTTT.

A few counts support this clonotype. The chain uses TRBV7-2 and TRBJ2-1; the match to TRBD1 covers 10 bases. Germline assignment: CDR1 SGHTA and CDR2 FQGNSA. Losses at the gene ends were 0 bases for V and 3 bases for J; bases not matched to a gene: 2. This CDR3 comprises 16 residues. Here the CDR3 reads CASSLAGTGVYNEQFF. The CDR3 DNA reads as TGTGCCAGCAGCTTAGCCGGGACAGGGGTCTACAATGAGCAGTTCTTC. The full variable domain, with the rest looked up from reference TRBV7-2 and TRBJ2-1, is GAGVSQSPSNKVTEKGKDVELRCDPISGHTALYWYRQSLGQGLEFLIYFQGNSAPDKSGLPSDRFSAERTGGSVSTLTIQRTQQEDSAVYLCASSLAGTGVYNEQFFGPGTRLTVL.